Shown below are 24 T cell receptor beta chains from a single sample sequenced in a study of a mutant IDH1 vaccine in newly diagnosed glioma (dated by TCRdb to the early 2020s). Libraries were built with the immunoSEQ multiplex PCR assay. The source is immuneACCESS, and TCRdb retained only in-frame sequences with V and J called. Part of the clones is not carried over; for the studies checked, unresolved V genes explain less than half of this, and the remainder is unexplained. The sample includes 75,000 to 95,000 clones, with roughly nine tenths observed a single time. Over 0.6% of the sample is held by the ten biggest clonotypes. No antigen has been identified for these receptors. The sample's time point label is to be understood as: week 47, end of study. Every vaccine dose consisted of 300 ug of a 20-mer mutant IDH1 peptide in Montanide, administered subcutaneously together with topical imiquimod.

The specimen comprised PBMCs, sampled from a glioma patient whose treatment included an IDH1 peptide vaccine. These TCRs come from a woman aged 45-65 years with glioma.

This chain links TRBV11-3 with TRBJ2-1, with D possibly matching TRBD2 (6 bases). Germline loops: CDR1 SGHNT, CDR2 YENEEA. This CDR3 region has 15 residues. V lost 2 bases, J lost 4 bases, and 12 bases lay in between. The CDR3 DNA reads TGTGCCAGCAGCTTATCGGTAGCGGTGTACAATGAGCAGTTCTTC. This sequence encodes CASSLSVAVYNEQFF.

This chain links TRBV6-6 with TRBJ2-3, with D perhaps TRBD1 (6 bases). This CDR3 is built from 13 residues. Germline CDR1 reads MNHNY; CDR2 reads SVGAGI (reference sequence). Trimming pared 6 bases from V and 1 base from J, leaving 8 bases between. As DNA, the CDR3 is TGTGCCAGCAGGACAGGAGGCACAGATACGCAGTATTTT. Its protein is CASRTGGTDTQYF.

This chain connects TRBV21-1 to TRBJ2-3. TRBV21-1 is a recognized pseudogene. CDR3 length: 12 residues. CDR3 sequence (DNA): TGTGCCAGCAGCAAAGCGGGGGATACGCAGTATTTT. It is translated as CASSKAGDTQYF.

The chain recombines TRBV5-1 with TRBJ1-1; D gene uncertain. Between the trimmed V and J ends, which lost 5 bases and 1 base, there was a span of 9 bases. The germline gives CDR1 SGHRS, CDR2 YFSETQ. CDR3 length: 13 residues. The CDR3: CASRPLGNTEAFF. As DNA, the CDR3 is TGCGCCAGCAGACCCCTGGGGAACACTGAAGCTTTCTTT.

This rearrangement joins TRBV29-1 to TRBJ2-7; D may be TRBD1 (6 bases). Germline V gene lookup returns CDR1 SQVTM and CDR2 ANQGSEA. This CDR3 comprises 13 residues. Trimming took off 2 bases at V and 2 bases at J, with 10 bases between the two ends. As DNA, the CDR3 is TGCAGCGTTGAAAGTGGGGGCCCCTACGAGCAGTACTTC. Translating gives CSVESGGPYEQYF.

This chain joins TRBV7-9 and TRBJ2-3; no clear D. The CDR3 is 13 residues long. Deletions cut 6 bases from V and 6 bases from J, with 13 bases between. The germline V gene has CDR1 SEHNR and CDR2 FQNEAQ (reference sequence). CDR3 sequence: CASRQIAGDTQYF. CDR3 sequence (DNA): TGTGCCAGCAGGCAGATCGCCGGCGATACGCAGTATTTT.

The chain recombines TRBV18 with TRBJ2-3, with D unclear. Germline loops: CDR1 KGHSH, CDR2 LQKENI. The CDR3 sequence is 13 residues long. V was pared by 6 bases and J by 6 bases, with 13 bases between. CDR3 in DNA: TGTGCCAGCTCTCAGGACCTGCGGGATACGCAGTATTTT. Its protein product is CASSQDLRDTQYF.

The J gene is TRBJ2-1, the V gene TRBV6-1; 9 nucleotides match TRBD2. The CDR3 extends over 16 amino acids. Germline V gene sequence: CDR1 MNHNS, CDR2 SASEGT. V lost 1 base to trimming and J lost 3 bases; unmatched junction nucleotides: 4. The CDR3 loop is CASSEGGSGSYNEQFF. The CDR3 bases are TGTGCCAGCAGTGAAGGCGGTAGCGGGAGCTACAATGAGCAGTTCTTC.

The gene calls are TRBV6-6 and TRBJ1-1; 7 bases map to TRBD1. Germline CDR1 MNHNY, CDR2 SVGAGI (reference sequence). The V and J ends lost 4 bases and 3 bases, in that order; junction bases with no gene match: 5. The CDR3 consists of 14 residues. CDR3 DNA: TGTGCCAGCAGTTTCCTCGGACAGGACACTGAAGCTTTCTTT. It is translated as CASSFLGQDTEAFF.

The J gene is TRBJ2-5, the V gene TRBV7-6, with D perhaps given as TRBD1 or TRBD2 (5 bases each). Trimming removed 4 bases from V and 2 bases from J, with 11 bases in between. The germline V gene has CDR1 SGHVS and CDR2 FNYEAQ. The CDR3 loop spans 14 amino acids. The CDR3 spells CASSSTGPQETQYF. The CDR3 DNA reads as TGTGCCAGCAGCTCTACGGGGCCTCAAGAGACCCAGTACTTC. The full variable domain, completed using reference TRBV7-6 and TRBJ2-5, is GAGVSQSPRYKVTKRGQDVALRCDPISGHVSLYWYRQALGQGPEFLTYFNYEAQQDKSGLPNDRFSAERPEGSISTLTIQRTEQRDSAMYRCASSSTGPQETQYFGPGTRLLVL.

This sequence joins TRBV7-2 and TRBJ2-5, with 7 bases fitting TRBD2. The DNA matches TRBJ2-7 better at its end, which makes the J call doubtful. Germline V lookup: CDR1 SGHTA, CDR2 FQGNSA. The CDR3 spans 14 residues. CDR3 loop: CASSSRDYSYEQYF. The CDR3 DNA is TGTGCCAGCAGCTCCCGGGACTACTCCTACGAGCAGTACTTC.

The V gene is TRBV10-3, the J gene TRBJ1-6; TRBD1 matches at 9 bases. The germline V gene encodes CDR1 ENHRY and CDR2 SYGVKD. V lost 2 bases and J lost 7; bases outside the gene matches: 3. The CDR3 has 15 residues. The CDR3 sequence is CAISEPGTGNSPLHF. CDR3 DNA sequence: TGTGCCATCAGTGAGCCGGGGACAGGGAATTCACCCCTCCACTTT.

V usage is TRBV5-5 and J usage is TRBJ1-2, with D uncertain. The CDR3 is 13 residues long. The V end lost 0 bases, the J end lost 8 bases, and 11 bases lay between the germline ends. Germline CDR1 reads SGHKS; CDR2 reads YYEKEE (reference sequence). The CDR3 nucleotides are TGTGCCAGCAGCTTGGTAGAATTGGGAGGCTACACCTTC. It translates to CASSLVELGGYTF. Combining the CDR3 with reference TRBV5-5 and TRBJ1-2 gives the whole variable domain DAGVTQSPTHLIKTRGQQVTLRCSPISGHKSVSWYQQVLGQGPQFIFQYYEKEERGRGNFPDRFSARQFPNYSSELNVNALLLGDSALYLCASSLVELGGYTFGSGTRLTVV.

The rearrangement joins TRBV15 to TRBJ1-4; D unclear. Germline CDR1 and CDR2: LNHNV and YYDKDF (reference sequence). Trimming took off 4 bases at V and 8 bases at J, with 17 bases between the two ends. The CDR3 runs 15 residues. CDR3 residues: CATSTRRSGEEKLFF. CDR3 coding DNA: TGTGCCACCAGCACCCGAAGGTCAGGAGAGGAAAAACTGTTTTTT. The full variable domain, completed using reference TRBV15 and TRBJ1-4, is DAMVIQNPRYQVTQFGKPVTLSCSQTLNHNVMYWYQQKSSQAPKLLFHYYDKDFNNEADTPDNFQSRRPNTSFCFLDIRSPGLGDTAMYLCATSTRRSGEEKLFFGSGTQLSVL.

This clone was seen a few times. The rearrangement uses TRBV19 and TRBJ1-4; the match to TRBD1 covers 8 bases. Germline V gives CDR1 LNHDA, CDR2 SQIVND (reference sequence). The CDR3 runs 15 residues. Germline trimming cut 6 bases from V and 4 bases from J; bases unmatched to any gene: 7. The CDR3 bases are TGTGCCAGTAGGCCTCAGGGGGCACATAATGAAAAACTGTTTTTT. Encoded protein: CASRPQGAHNEKLFF.

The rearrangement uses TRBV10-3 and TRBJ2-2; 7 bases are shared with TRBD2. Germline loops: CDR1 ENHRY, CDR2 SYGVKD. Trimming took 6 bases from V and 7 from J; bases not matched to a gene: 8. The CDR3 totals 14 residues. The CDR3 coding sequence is TGTGCCATCAGAGGGCGGGAGTTGGGCGGGGAGCTGTTTTTT. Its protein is CAIRGRELGGELFF.

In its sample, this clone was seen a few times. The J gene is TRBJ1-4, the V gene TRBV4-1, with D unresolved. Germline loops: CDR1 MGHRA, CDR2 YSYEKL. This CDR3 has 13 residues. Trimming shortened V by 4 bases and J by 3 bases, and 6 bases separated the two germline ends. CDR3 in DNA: TGCGCCAGCAGCCCCCTTGCTAATGAAAAACTGTTTTTT. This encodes CASSPLANEKLFF.

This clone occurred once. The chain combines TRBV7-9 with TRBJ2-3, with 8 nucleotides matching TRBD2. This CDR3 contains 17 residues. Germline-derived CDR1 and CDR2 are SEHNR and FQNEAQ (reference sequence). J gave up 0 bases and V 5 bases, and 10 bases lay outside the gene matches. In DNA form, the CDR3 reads TGTGCCAGCAGCCTGACTTCTCTAGCGGGCAGCACAGATACGCAGTATTTT. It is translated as CASSLTSLAGSTDTQYF.

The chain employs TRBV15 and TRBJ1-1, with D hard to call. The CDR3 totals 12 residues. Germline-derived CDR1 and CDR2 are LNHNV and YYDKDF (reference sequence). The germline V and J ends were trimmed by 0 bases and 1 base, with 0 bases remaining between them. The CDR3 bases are TGTGCCACCAGCAGAGAGAACACTGAAGCTTTCTTT. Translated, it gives CATSRENTEAFF.

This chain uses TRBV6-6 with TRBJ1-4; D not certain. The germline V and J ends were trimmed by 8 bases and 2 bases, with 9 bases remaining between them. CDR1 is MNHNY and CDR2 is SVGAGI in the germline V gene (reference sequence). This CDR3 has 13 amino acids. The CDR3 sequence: CASRMGTNEKLFF. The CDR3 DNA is TGTGCCAGCCGTATGGGCACTAATGAAAAACTGTTTTTT.

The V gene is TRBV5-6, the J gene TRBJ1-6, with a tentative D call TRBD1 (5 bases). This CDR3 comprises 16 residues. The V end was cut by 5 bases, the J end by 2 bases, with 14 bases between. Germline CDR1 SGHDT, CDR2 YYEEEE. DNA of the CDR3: TGTGCCAGCAGTTATTGGGGGGGGACCTATAATTCACCCCTCCACTTT. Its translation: CASSYWGGTYNSPLHF.

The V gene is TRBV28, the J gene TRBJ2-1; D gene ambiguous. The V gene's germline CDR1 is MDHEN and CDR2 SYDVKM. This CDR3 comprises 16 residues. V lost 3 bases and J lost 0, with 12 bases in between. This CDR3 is CASSLLVISSYNEQFF. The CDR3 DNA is TGTGCCAGCAGTTTGTTAGTGATAAGCTCCTACAATGAGCAGTTCTTC. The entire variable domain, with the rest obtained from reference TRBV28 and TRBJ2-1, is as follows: DVKVTQSSRYLVKRTGEKVFLECVQDMDHENMFWYRQDPGLGLRLIYFSYDVKMKEKGDIPEGYSVSREKKERFSLILESASTNQTSMYLCASSLLVISSYNEQFFGPGTRLTVL.

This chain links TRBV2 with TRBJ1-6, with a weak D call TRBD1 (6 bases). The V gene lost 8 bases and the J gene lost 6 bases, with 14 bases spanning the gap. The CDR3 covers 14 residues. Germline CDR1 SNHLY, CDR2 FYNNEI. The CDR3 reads CASGRDIFNSPLHF. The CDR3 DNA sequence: TGTGCCAGCGGCCGGGACATATTTAATTCACCCCTCCACTTT.

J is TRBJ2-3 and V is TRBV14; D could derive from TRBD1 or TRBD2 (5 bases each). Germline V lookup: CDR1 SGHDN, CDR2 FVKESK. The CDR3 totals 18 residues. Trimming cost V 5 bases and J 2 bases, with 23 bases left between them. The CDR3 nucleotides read TGTGCCAGCAGCGTCCGGTCCTGGAGCCTGGGGACCACAGATACGCAGTATTTT. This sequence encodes CASSVRSWSLGTTDTQYF.